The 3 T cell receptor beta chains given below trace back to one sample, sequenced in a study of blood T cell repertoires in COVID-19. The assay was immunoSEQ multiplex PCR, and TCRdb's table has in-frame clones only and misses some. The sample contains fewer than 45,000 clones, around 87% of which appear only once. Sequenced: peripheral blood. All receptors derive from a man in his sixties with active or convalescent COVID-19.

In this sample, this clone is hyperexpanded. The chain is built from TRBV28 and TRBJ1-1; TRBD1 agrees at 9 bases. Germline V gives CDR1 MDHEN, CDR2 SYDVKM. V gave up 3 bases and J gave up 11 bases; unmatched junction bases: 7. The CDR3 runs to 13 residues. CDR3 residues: CASSFWTGDVAFF. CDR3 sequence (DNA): TGTGCCAGCAGTTTCTGGACAGGGGATGTTGCTTTCTTT.

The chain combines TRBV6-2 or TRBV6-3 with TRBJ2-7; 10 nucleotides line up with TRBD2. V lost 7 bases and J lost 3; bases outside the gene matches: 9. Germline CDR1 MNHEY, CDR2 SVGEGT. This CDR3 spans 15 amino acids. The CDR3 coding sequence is TGTGCCAGCACCCCCGAAGGACTAGCGGACTACGAGCAGTACTTC. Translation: CASTPEGLADYEQYF.

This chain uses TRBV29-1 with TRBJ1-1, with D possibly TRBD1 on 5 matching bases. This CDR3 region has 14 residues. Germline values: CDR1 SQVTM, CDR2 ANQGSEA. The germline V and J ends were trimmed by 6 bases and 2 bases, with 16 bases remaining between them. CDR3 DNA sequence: TGCAGCGTCCCGGGGAGGGGCGCTAACACTGAAGCTTTCTTT. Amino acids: CSVPGRGANTEAFF.